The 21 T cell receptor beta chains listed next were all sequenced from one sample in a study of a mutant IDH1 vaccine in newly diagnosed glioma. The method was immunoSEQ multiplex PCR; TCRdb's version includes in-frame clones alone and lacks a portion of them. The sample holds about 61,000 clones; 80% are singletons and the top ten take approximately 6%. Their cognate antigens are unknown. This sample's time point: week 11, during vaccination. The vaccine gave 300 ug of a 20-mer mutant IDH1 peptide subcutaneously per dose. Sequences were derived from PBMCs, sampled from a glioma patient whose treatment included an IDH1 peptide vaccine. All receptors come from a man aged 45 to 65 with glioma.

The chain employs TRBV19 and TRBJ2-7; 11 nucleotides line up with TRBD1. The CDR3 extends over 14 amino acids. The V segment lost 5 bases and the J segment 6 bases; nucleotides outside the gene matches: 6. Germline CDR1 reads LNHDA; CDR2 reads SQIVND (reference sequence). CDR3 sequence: CASSWGQGDGEQYF. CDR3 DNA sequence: TGTGCCAGTAGTTGGGGACAGGGGGACGGCGAGCAGTACTTC. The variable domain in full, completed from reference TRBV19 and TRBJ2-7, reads DGGITQSPKYLFRKEGQNVTLSCEQNLNHDAMYWYRQDPGQGLRLIYYSQIVNDFQKGDIAEGYSVSREKKESFPLTVTSAQKNPTAFYLCASSWGQGDGEQYFGPGTRLTVT.

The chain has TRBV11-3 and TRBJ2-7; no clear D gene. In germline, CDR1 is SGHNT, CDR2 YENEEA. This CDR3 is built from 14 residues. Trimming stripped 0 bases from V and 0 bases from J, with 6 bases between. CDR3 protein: CASSLEASSYEQYF. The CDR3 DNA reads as TGTGCCAGCAGCTTAGAGGCCTCCTCCTACGAGCAGTACTTC.

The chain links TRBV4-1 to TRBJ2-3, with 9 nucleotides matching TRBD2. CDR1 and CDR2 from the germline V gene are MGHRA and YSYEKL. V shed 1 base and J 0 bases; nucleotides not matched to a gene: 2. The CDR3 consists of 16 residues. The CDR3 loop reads CASSQGLAASTDTQYF. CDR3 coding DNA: TGCGCCAGCAGCCAAGGACTAGCGGCGAGCACAGATACGCAGTATTTT.

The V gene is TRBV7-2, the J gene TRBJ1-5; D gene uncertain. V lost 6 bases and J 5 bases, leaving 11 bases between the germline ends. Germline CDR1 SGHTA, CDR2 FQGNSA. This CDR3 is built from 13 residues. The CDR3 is CASSGTLDQPQHF. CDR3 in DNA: TGTGCCAGCAGTGGCACATTAGATCAGCCCCAGCATTTT.

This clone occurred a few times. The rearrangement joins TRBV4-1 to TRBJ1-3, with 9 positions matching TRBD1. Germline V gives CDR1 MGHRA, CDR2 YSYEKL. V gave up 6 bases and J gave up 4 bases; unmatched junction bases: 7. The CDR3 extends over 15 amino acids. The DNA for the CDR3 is TGCGCCAGCAGTCCGGACAGGGGATCAGGAAACACCATATATTTT. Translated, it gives CASSPDRGSGNTIYF.

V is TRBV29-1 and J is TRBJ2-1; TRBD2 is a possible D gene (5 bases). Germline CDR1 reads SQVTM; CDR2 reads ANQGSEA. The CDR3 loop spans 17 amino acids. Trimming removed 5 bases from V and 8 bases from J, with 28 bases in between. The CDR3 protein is CSVSRDTTNRGMDEQFF. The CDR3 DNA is TGCAGCGTTTCTAGAGACACCACGAACCGAGGGATGGATGAGCAGTTCTTC.

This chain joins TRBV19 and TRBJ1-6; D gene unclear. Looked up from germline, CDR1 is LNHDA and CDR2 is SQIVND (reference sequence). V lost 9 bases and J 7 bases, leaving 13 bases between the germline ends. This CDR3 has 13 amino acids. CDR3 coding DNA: TGTGCCAGCTGGGGAGGTGGGAATTCACCCCTCCACTTT. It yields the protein CASWGGGNSPLHF.

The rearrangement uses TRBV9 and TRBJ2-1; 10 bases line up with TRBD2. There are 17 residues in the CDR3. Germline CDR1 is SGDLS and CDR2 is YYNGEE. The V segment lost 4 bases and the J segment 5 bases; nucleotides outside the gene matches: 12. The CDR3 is CASSPEPTSGIDNEQFF. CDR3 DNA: TGTGCCAGCAGCCCCGAACCCACTAGCGGGATTGACAATGAGCAGTTCTTC.

The CDR3 sequence is CASSKGQGSSYEQYF. CDR3 DNA sequence: TGTGCCAGTAGCAAAGGACAGGGTAGCTCCTACGAGCAGTACTTC. V is TRBV19 and J is TRBJ2-7, with TRBD1 matching over 8 bases. V gave up 6 bases and J gave up 0 bases; unmatched junction bases: 7. Germline CDR1 reads LNHDA; CDR2 reads SQIVND (reference sequence). The CDR3 extends over 15 amino acids. Combining the CDR3 with reference TRBV19 and TRBJ2-7 gives the whole variable domain DGGITQSPKYLFRKEGQNVTLSCEQNLNHDAMYWYRQDPGQGLRLIYYSQIVNDFQKGDIAEGYSVSREKKESFPLTVTSAQKNPTAFYLCASSKGQGSSYEQYFGPGTRLTVT.

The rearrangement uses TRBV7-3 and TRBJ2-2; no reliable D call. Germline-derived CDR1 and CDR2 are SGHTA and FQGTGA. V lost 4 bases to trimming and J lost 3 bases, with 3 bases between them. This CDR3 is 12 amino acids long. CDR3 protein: CASSSDTGELFF. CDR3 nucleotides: TGTGCCAGCAGCTCGGACACCGGGGAGCTGTTTTTT.

CDR3 residues: CAISGEGTGYTF. The CDR3 DNA is TGTGCCATCAGCGGGGAGGGCACTGGCTACACCTTC. The chain has TRBV10-3 and TRBJ1-2; D gene unclear. The germline V gene has CDR1 ENHRY and CDR2 SYGVKD. Trimming removed 6 bases at V and 7 bases at J, with 12 bases between. The CDR3 totals 12 residues.

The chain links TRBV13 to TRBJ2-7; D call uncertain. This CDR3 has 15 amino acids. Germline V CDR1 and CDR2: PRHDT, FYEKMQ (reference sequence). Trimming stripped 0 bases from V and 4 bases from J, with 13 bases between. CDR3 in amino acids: CASSLGGSFYYEQYF. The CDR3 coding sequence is TGTGCCAGCAGCTTAGGTGGTAGCTTTTATTACGAGCAGTACTTC.

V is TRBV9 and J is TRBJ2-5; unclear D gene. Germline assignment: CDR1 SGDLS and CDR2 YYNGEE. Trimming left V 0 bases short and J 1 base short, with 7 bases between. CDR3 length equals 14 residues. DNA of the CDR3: TGTGCCAGCAGCGTAGATTCAGCCCAAGAGACCCAGTACTTC. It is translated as CASSVDSAQETQYF.

Written as DNA, the CDR3 is TGTGCCAGTAGTACTGCCTGGACAGATAGCAATCAGCCCCAGCATTTT. This translates into CASSTAWTDSNQPQHF. This rearrangement joins TRBV19 to TRBJ1-5; perhaps TRBD1 as D (6 bases). The length of the CDR3 is 16 residues. Per the germline V gene, CDR1 is LNHDA and CDR2 is SQIVND (reference sequence). V gave up 4 bases and J gave up 0 bases, with 13 bases separating them.

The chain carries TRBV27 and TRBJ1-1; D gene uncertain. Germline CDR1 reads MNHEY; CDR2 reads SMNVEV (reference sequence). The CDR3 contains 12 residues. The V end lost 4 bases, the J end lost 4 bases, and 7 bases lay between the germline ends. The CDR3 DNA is TGTGCCAGCAGTTCTACCGGCACTGAAGCTTTCTTT. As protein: CASSSTGTEAFF.

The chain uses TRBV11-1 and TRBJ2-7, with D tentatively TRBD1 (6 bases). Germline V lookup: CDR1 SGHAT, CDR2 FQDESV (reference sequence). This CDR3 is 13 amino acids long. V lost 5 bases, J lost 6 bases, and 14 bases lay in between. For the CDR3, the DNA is TGTGCCAGCAGCCCAGGACAGTTCTCCGAGCAGTACTTC. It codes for CASSPGQFSEQYF.

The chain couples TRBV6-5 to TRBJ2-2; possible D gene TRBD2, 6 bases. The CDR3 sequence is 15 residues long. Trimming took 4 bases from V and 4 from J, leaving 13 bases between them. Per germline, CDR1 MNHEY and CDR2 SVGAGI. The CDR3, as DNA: TGTGCCAGCAGTTCCCTTGGAGGGAGCACCGGGGAGCTGTTTTTT. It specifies CASSSLGGSTGELFF.

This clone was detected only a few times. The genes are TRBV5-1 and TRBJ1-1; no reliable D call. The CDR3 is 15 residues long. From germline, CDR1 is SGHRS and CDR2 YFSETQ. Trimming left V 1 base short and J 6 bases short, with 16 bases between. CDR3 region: CASSLRQGLAAEAFF. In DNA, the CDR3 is TGCGCCAGCAGCTTGCGACAAGGTCTGGCAGCTGAAGCTTTCTTT.

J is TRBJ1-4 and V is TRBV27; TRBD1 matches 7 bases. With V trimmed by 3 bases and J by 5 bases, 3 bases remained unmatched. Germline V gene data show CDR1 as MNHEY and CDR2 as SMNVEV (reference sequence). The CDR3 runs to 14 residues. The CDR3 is CASSLGQTNEKLFF. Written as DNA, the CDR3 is TGTGCCAGCAGTTTGGGACAGACGAATGAAAAACTGTTTTTT.

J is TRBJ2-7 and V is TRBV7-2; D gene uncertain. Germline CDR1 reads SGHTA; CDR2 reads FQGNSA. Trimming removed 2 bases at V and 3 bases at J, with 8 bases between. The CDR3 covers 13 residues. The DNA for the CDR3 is TGTGCCAGCAGCTTACCCCCGCGCTACGAGCAGTACTTC. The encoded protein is CASSLPPRYEQYF.

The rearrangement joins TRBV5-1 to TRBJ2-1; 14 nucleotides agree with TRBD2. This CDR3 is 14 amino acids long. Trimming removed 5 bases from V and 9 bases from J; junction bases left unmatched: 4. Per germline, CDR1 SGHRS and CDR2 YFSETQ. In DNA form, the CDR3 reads TGCGCCAGCAGGGGACTAGCGGGAGACGGTGAGCAGTTCTTC. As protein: CASRGLAGDGEQFF. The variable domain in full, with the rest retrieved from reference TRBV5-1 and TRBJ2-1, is KAGVTQTPRYLIKTRGQQVTLSCSPISGHRSVSWYQQTPGQGLQFLFEYFSETQRNKGNFPGRFSGRQFSNSRSEMNVSTLELGDSALYLCASRGLAGDGEQFFGPGTRLTVL.